What follows are 13 T cell receptor beta chains derived from one specimen sequenced in a study of blood T cell repertoires in COVID-19 (dated by TCRdb to the early 2020s). Libraries were prepared through the immunoSEQ multiplex PCR assay. Sourced from immuneACCESS, this table was stored by TCRdb with only in-frame sequences that have V and J called. A share of the clones is absent; for the studies checked, an unresolved V gene accounts for under half, and the remainder has no known explanation. The sample yields hundreds of thousands of clones; around 86% were counted once. The ten largest account for about 6.9% of the sample. Sequenced input: peripheral blood. Receptors originate from a woman aged 50 to 60 with COVID-19, enrolled during active disease.

The chain has TRBV7-9 and TRBJ1-1; a possible D gene is TRBD1 (6 bases). Germline V CDR1 and CDR2: SEHNR, FQNEAQ (reference sequence). Trimming left V 4 bases short and J 0 bases short, with 12 bases between. There are 15 residues in the CDR3. In nucleotides, the CDR3 is TGTGCCAGCAGCTCGCGGGCAGGGGTGAACACTGAAGCTTTCTTT. Its protein is CASSSRAGVNTEAFF.

This clone was seen once. The rearrangement uses TRBV7-9 and TRBJ2-7; 7 bases match TRBD2. Per the germline V gene, CDR1 is SEHNR and CDR2 is FQNEAQ (reference sequence). The CDR3 runs 15 residues. V lost 1 base, J lost 3 bases, and 6 bases stayed unmatched. CDR3 bases: TGTGCCAGCAGCTTAGGGTCCAGGGACTACTACGAGCAGTACTTC. This translates into CASSLGSRDYYEQYF. Together with reference TRBV7-9 and TRBJ2-7, the CDR3 gives the full variable domain: DTGVSQNPRHKITKRGQNVTFRCDPISEHNRLYWYRQTLGQGPEFLTYFQNEAQLEKSRLLSDRFSAERPKGSFSTLEIQRTEQGDSAMYLCASSLGSRDYYEQYFGPGTRLTVT.

This clone was counted a few times. The CDR3 nucleotides read TGTGCCAGTAGTCCGAGGGGACAGAACACCGGGGAGCTGTTTTTT. Residues: CASSPRGQNTGELFF. This chain connects TRBV19 to TRBJ2-2, with TRBD1 as a possible D gene (6 bases). Trimming removed 5 bases from V and 1 base from J, with 11 bases in between. The CDR3 is 15 residues long. Germline values: CDR1 LNHDA, CDR2 SQIVND (reference sequence).

The chain uses TRBV6-2 or TRBV6-3 and TRBJ1-1; 8 positions agree with TRBD1. The CDR3 is 14 residues long. The V segment lost 2 bases and the J segment 11 bases; nucleotides outside the gene matches: 10. The germline V gene has CDR1 MNHEY and CDR2 SVGEGT. CDR3 sequence (DNA): TGTGCCAGCAGTTACGGGCAGGGGGCGTTTCGGGCTTTCTTT. Translated: CASSYGQGAFRAFF.

The chain has TRBV27 and TRBJ2-7, with TRBD2 matching over 10 bases. The CDR3 is made up of 18 amino acids. V trimming: 6 bases; J trimming: 6 bases; junction bases outside the gene matches: 20. Germline CDR1 and CDR2: MNHEY and SMNVEV (reference sequence). Here the CDR3 DNA reads TGTGCCAGCAGCCCGTCACTAGCGGGGAGACCAACGGTGGGCGAGCAGTACTTC. It is translated as CASSPSLAGRPTVGEQYF.

The V call is TRBV4-1, the J call TRBJ2-5; 9 bases are a match to TRBD2. The CDR3 runs to 18 residues. Trimming removed 0 bases from V and 5 bases from J; junction bases left unmatched: 13. The germline gives CDR1 MGHRA, CDR2 YSYEKL. The CDR3 nucleotides read TGCGCCAGCAGCCAAGAAATGCTAGCGGGATCTGACAAGGAGACCCAGTACTTC. Translation: CASSQEMLAGSDKETQYF.

This clone has just one count. J is TRBJ1-1 and V is TRBV11-3; 9 bases fit TRBD1. Germline assignment: CDR1 SGHNT and CDR2 YENEEA. V shed 3 bases and J 1 base; nucleotides not matched to a gene: 6. The CDR3 is 16 amino acids. DNA for the CDR3: TGTGCCAGCAGCTTTGGGGGGACAGGGAAGAACACTGAAGCTTTCTTT. Translating gives CASSFGGTGKNTEAFF.

The chain combines TRBV6-6 with TRBJ2-5; the match to TRBD1 covers 8 bases. The length of the CDR3 is 15 residues. V lost 4 bases to trimming and J lost 2 bases; unmatched junction nucleotides: 6. CDR1 and CDR2 (germline): MNHNY, SVGAGI (reference sequence). Here the CDR3 reads CASSSPTGEQETQYF. The CDR3 DNA reads TGTGCCAGCAGTTCCCCGACAGGGGAACAAGAGACCCAGTACTTC.

The rearrangement joins TRBV11-2 to TRBJ1-5; tentative D call: TRBD1 (6 bases). Germline CDR1 is SGHAT and CDR2 is FQNNGV. V dropped 5 bases and J dropped 7 bases, with 15 bases sitting between them. This CDR3 comprises 14 residues. CDR3 sequence (DNA): TGTGCCAGCAGCCACGGGGGGGGCCACCAGCCCCAGCATTTT. Protein: CASSHGGGHQPQHF.

CDR3 sequence reads: CASSSRTGSTLVPGELFF. The CDR3 DNA reads as TGTGCCAGCAGTTCGAGGACAGGGTCCACTTTAGTTCCCGGGGAGCTGTTTTTT. The rearrangement joins TRBV27 to TRBJ2-2; 8 bases align to TRBD1. This CDR3 spans 18 amino acids. Germline CDR1 is MNHEY and CDR2 is SMNVEV (reference sequence). V lost 4 bases, J lost 6 bases, and 16 bases stayed unmatched.

The CDR3 DNA is TGTGCCAGCAGCCCCCGACTAGCGGGAGTAGATACGCAGTATTTT. It encodes CASSPRLAGVDTQYF. The V and J genes are TRBV11-2 and TRBJ2-3; 12 bases agree with TRBD2. Germline CDR1 SGHAT, CDR2 FQNNGV. J lost 5 bases, V lost 5 bases, and 5 bases had no gene match. The CDR3 is made up of 15 amino acids.

This chain links TRBV5-1 with TRBJ2-3; 8 bases agree with TRBD1. Germline CDR1 and CDR2: SGHRS and YFSETQ. The CDR3 extends over 21 amino acids. After removal of 1 base from V and 4 bases from J, the junction contained 23 bases not matched to a gene. The CDR3 loop reads CASSLRPYSGTGGHRADTQYF. DNA of the CDR3: TGCGCCAGCAGCTTGAGGCCTTACTCCGGGACAGGTGGACATAGGGCAGATACGCAGTATTTT.

The chain couples TRBV21-1 to TRBJ2-3; TRBD1 is taken as the D call from the table, unchecked against the DNA. TRBV21-1 is designated a pseudogene. The CDR3 covers 16 residues. The CDR3 DNA reads as TGTGCCAGCAGCAAGACCGACAGGCGCAGCACAGATACGCAGTATTTT. Translated, it gives CASSKTDRRSTDTQYF.